Sequencing of this TCR beta chain was carried out in a study of T cells in Graves' hyperthyroidism and ophthalmopathy. Amplified regions were TCR beta CDR3 sequences from RNA transcripts. Using the HTBI primer set, a first-round RT-PCR was run on the TCR CDR3. TCRdb reprocessed the multiplex PCR reads with MiXCR, giving one entry per CDR3 protein. The sample records roughly 420,000 distinct CDR3 sequences, approximately 15% being singletons. Study-level results: Researchers found most expanded thyroid clonotypes above 0.001 in blood as well.

For this clonotype: Its specificity is unknown.

J gave up 16 bases and V 5 bases, and 11 bases lay outside the gene matches. This CDR3 contains 12 residues. The germline gives CDR1 SEHNR, CDR2 FQNEAQ (reference sequence). Newly diagnosed patients aged 18 to 65 had hyperthyroidism of under 2 months' duration. Lactation, pregnancy, other autoimmune disease or uncontrolled infection excluded patients. The diagnoses drew upon clinical symptoms, serum thyroxine and TRAb, thyroid ultrasound and orbital computed tomography. The chain uses TRBV7-9 and TRBJ2-1, with TRBD1 matching over 7 bases. The clonotype was recovered from a woman younger than 30 with Graves' hyperthyroidism. Material for sequencing was blood. The CDR3 loop is CASSLSDGTAFF. The CDR3 DNA sequence: TGTGCCAGCAGCCTTAGCGATGGGACAGCCTTCTTC.